Listed below are T cell receptor beta chains from one sample, sequenced in a study of CD8 T cells in Susac syndrome. TCRdb reprocessed the immunoSEQ multiplex PCR reads with MiXCR, giving one entry per CDR3 protein. The table lists about 80,000 distinct CDR3 sequences, 85% to 95% of them singletons. The specimen sequenced was CD8+ T cells from PBMCs. The receptor set was obtained from a human donor in good health. Both conserved end residues are part of each CDR3. Each record gives: D gene, J gene, V gene, CDR3 DNA, CDR3 protein. A D gene is named only where the DNA matches it firmly.

D: NA; J: TRBJ2-1; V: TRBV7-9; DNA: TGTGCCAGCAGCGTGGGACTCCTAGCCGACGAGCAGTTCTTC; CDR3: CASSVGLLADEQFF
D: NA; J: TRBJ2-7; V: TRBV4-3; DNA: TGCGCCAGCAGCCAAGGCCAGGGAAGCTACGAGCAGTACTTC; CDR3: CASSQGQGSYEQYF
D: NA; J: TRBJ2-7; V: TRBV7-9; DNA: TGTGCCAGCAGCTTTTACGCGGGACAGCACAACCCGTACGAGCAGTACTTC; CDR3: CASSFYAGQHNPYEQYF
D: TRBD2; J: TRBJ2-3; V: TRBV27; DNA: TGTGCCAGCAGTAGCGGGAGGGATAAAGATACGCAGTATTTT; CDR3: CASSSGRDKDTQYF
D: NA; J: TRBJ1-2; V: TRBV4-2; DNA: TGTGCCAGCAGCCGGGGCAACGGGCAGGATGGCTACACCTTC; CDR3: CASSRGNGQDGYTF
D: TRBD2; J: TRBJ2-1; V: TRBV24-1; DNA: TGTGCCACCAGTGAACGGACTAGCGGGAGGGGGTATGAGCAGTTCTTC; CDR3: CATSERTSGRGYEQFF
D: NA; J: TRBJ1-2; V: TRBV9; DNA: TGTGCCAGCGGTTTACAGGGCAACTATGGCTACACCTTC; CDR3: CASGLQGNYGYTF
D: TRBD1; J: TRBJ1-2; V: TRBV7-8; DNA: TGTGCCAGCAGCTTACGGCTGGACAGGGTAGACTATGGCTACACCTTC; CDR3: CASSLRLDRVDYGYTF
D: NA; J: TRBJ1-2; V: TRBV27; DNA: TGTGCCAGCAGTCCCCCTGGAAGACGGGGCTACACCTTC; CDR3: CASSPPGRRGYTF
D: NA; J: TRBJ2-5; V: TRBV12-3/TRBV12-4; DNA: TGTGCCAGCAGTTCGGGTCGGCGCGAGACCCAGTACTTC; CDR3: CASSSGRRETQYF